The 18 T cell receptor beta chains presented below share a single source sample, sequenced in a study of shared clonotypes between healthy human individuals. CD45RO-negative CD8 cells positively selected for CCR7 made up the naive population, which excluded terminally differentiated effector memory CD45RA+ cells. Assay used: immunoSEQ multiplex PCR; TCRdb lists only in-frame clones, some missing. This table holds hundreds of thousands of clones, roughly 98% found once. The sequenced sample consisted of naive CD8+ T cells sorted from blood. The receptors here all came from a man under 40 in good health.

CDR3 DNA: TGTGCCAGCAGCCAACCGGGACTAGCGGGTACAGATACGCAGTATTTT. Amino acid sequence: CASSQPGLAGTDTQYF. The V gene is TRBV7-9, the J gene TRBJ2-3; 12 bases agree with TRBD2. This CDR3 region has 16 residues. The germline V gene encodes CDR1 SEHNR and CDR2 FQNEAQ (reference sequence). V trimming: 5 bases; J trimming: 3 bases; junction bases outside the gene matches: 6.

Only one count was recorded for this clone. The V gene is TRBV29-1, the J gene TRBJ2-7; no firm D call. Germline V gives CDR1 SQVTM, CDR2 ANQGSEA. CDR3 length: 12 amino acids. V was pared by 1 base and J by 3 bases, with 7 bases between. The CDR3 sequence is CSVEGNYYEQYF. The CDR3 DNA is TGCAGCGTTGAAGGGAACTACTACGAGCAGTACTTC.

The gene calls are TRBV6-5 and TRBJ2-7; unclear D gene. Trimming took off 6 bases at V and 4 bases at J, with 13 bases between the two ends. The CDR3 runs to 13 residues. In germline, CDR1 is MNHEY, CDR2 SVGAGI. The CDR3 DNA reads as TGTGCCAGCAGGGCGACGACGGTATACGAGCAGTACTTC. Translation gives CASRATTVYEQYF.

V is TRBV7-2 and J is TRBJ2-3; 10 bases align to TRBD2. With V trimmed by 4 bases and J by 2 bases, 12 bases remained unmatched. In germline, CDR1 is SGHTA, CDR2 FQGNSA. The CDR3 length is 18 residues. The CDR3 protein is CASSSPRTSGDNTDTQYF. The CDR3 DNA reads as TGTGCCAGCAGCTCGCCCCGGACTAGCGGAGATAACACAGATACGCAGTATTTT.

The gene calls are TRBV29-1 and TRBJ2-7, with D perhaps given as TRBD1 or TRBD2 (5 bases each). V was clipped by 2 bases and J by 2 bases, with 10 bases between them. From germline, CDR1 is SQVTM and CDR2 ANQGSEA. The CDR3 is 13 residues long. The CDR3 sequence: CSVERDRAYEQYF. CDR3 bases: TGCAGCGTTGAAAGGGACCGGGCCTACGAGCAGTACTTC.

The chain carries TRBV6-6 and TRBJ1-1; 9 nucleotides match TRBD1. The germline V gene encodes CDR1 MNHNY and CDR2 SVGAGI (reference sequence). The CDR3 runs 16 residues. V was clipped by 3 bases and J by 8 bases; unmatched bases: 13. CDR3 loop: CASSYAAGQGSPEAFF. CDR3 DNA sequence: TGTGCCAGCAGTTATGCGGCGGGACAGGGATCCCCAGAAGCTTTCTTT.

This sequence joins TRBV10-3 and TRBJ2-7; no clear D. V was trimmed by 11 bases and J by 0 bases, leaving 14 bases between them. The CDR3 contains 13 residues. Germline CDR1 ENHRY, CDR2 SYGVKD. Here the CDR3 reads CAVRPGVSYEQYF. The CDR3 coding sequence is TGTGCCGTCCGACCTGGGGTCTCCTACGAGCAGTACTTC.

This chain links TRBV5-1 with TRBJ2-1; tentative D call: TRBD2 (6 bases). Per the germline V gene, CDR1 is SGHRS and CDR2 is YFSETQ. This CDR3 is 17 amino acids long. The V end lost 1 base, the J end lost 4 bases, and 18 bases lay between the germline ends. The CDR3 bases are TGCGCCAGCAGCTTGACCTTTGTCGGGAGCCAATACAATGAGCAGTTCTTC. It encodes CASSLTFVGSQYNEQFF. The full variable domain, its missing parts supplied by reference TRBV5-1 and TRBJ2-1, is KAGVTQTPRYLIKTRGQQVTLSCSPISGHRSVSWYQQTPGQGLQFLFEYFSETQRNKGNFPGRFSGRQFSNSRSEMNVSTLELGDSALYLCASSLTFVGSQYNEQFFGPGTRLTVL.

The chain links TRBV7-6 to TRBJ2-3; the D gene is possibly TRBD2 (5 bases). V was shortened by 2 bases and J by 2 bases, with 11 bases between the two germline ends. The V gene's germline CDR1 is SGHVS and CDR2 FNYEAQ. The length of the CDR3 is 15 residues. The CDR3 coding sequence is TGTGCCAGCAGCTTACGTCCGGGAAACACAGATACGCAGTATTTT. Translated: CASSLRPGNTDTQYF.

This rearrangement joins TRBV7-8 to TRBJ2-7; 8 nucleotides agree with TRBD2. CDR3 length: 16 residues. Germline trimming cut 3 bases from V and 2 bases from J; bases unmatched to any gene: 9. Germline CDR1 SGHVS, CDR2 FQNEAQ. CDR3 loop: CASSFWYSGGAYEQYF. In DNA, the CDR3 is TGTGCCAGCAGCTTCTGGTATTCGGGGGGGGCCTACGAGCAGTACTTC.

Notes on this clone: The sample has other DNA sequences that encode this CDR3 too. The genes are TRBV27 and TRBJ2-7; a weak D match, TRBD2 (5 bases). This CDR3 contains 11 residues. The germline CDR1 and CDR2 sequences are MNHEY and SMNVEV (reference sequence). V was cut by 5 bases and J by 3 bases, with 5 bases left in between. The CDR3 DNA reads as TGTGCCAGCAGTCGGGGCTACGAGCAGTACTTC. Its protein product is CASSRGYEQYF.

The chain is built from TRBV29-1 and TRBJ2-7; 12 nucleotides agree with TRBD2. V lost 4 bases to trimming and J lost 5 bases; unmatched junction nucleotides: 6. This CDR3 region has 14 residues. The germline gives CDR1 SQVTM, CDR2 ANQGSEA. CDR3 residues: CSVGLAGDFHEQYF. The DNA for the CDR3 is TGCAGCGTTGGACTAGCGGGAGACTTCCACGAGCAGTACTTC.

The V and J genes are TRBV6-1 and TRBJ2-7; perhaps TRBD1 as D (7 bases). Germline V gene lookup returns CDR1 MNHNS and CDR2 SASEGT. The length of the CDR3 is 14 residues. V was trimmed by 4 bases and J by 3 bases, leaving 13 bases between them. CDR3: CASSVGQGGYEQYF. The CDR3 nucleotides read TGTGCCAGCAGTGTTGGGCAGGGGGGCTACGAGCAGTACTTC.

V usage is TRBV6-1 and J usage is TRBJ1-5, with TRBD1 as a possible D gene (5 bases). V was cut by 2 bases and J by 2 bases, with 7 bases left in between. The germline V gene has CDR1 MNHNS and CDR2 SASEGT. The CDR3 length is 14 residues. CDR3 in DNA: TGTGCCAGCAGTGAAAGGGGAGGCAATCAGCCCCAGCATTTT. It specifies CASSERGGNQPQHF.

Written as DNA, the CDR3 is TGTGCCAGCAGTGGGCCGGGAGACAGGTCCTACGAGCAGTACTTC. Translation: CASSGPGDRSYEQYF. This sequence joins TRBV2 and TRBJ2-7; perhaps D is TRBD1 or TRBD2 (6 bases each). The CDR3 runs to 15 residues. Germline-derived CDR1 and CDR2 are SNHLY and FYNNEI. The ends were cut back, 4 bases at V and 1 base at J, with 14 bases in the middle.

The rearrangement uses TRBV29-1 and TRBJ1-1, with D hard to call. The V end was cut by 5 bases, the J end by 1 base, with 5 bases between. The CDR3 has 11 amino acids. Germline V CDR1 and CDR2: SQVTM, ANQGSEA. CDR3 residues: CSVSRNTEAFF. The CDR3 nucleotides read TGCAGCGTTTCAAGGAACACTGAAGCTTTCTTT.

This chain uses TRBV5-1 with TRBJ2-7; D unresolved. V was trimmed by 4 bases and J by 2 bases, leaving 10 bases between them. The CDR3 extends over 13 amino acids. Germline CDR1 SGHRS, CDR2 YFSETQ. Here the CDR3 reads CASSVPRAYEQYF. The CDR3 DNA follows: TGCGCCAGCAGCGTCCCTCGGGCCTACGAGCAGTACTTC.

This chain uses TRBV9 with TRBJ2-5; no clear D gene. Germline V CDR1 and CDR2: SGDLS, YYNGEE. Trimming shortened V by 4 bases and J by 3 bases, and 19 bases separated the two germline ends. The CDR3 is 16 amino acids. CDR3 bases: TGTGCCAGCAGCCCAAGAAGGGTTACCACCAAAGAGACCCAGTACTTC. Protein: CASSPRRVTTKETQYF. Complete variable domain (other parts from reference TRBV9 and TRBJ2-5): DSGVTQTPKHLITATGQRVTLRCSPRSGDLSVYWYQQSLDQGLQFLIQYYNGEERAKGNILERFSAQQFPDLHSELNLSSLELGDSALYFCASSPRRVTTKETQYFGPGTRLLVL.